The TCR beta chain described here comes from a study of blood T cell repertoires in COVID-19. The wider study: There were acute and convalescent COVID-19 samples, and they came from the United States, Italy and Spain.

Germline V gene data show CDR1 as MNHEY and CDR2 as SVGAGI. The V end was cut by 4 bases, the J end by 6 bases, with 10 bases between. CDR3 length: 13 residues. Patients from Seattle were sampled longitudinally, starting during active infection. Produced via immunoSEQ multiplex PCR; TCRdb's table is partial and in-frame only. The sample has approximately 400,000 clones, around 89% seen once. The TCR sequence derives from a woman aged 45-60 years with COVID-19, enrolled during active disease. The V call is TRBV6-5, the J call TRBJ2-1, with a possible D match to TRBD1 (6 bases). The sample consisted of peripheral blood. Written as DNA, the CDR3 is TGTGCCAGCAGTTCCCCGGACAGCAATGAGCAGTTCTTC. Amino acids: CASSSPDSNEQFF.